Shown below are 10 T cell receptor beta chains from a single sample sequenced in a study of T cell changes during pregnancy in multiple sclerosis. Produced via immunoSEQ multiplex PCR; TCRdb's table is partial and in-frame only. The table has 30,000 to 45,000 clones, approximately 94% seen once. This sample comprised peripheral blood, obtained before pregnancy. These receptor sequences come from a female donor with multiple sclerosis, enrolled in a pregnancy study.

J is TRBJ2-1 and V is TRBV10-3; 7 bases match TRBD2. The ends lost 4 bases at V and 3 bases at J; junction bases unmatched: 15. The CDR3 has 18 amino acids. The germline V gene has CDR1 ENHRY and CDR2 SYGVKD. The CDR3 coding sequence is TGTGCCATCAGTGTGGCATCTCCAGCGGGAAGTGGCTACAATGAGCAGTTCTTC. This sequence encodes CAISVASPAGSGYNEQFF.

Only one count was recorded for this clone. The chain employs TRBV5-4 and TRBJ1-6; 9 positions agree with TRBD1. The CDR3 spans 15 residues. Germline assignment: CDR1 SGHNT and CDR2 YYREEE (reference sequence). The V gene end was trimmed by 4 bases and the J gene end by 10 bases; junction bases not matched to a gene: 9. The CDR3 sequence is CASSLVGQGESPLHF. The DNA for the CDR3 is TGTGCCAGCAGCCTCGTGGGACAGGGTGAATCACCCCTCCACTTT.

This clone is deemed medium-sized (0.01 to 0.1%). The V and J genes are TRBV7-3 and TRBJ1-1; D is unclear. The CDR3 totals 14 residues. V lost 0 bases and J 0 bases, leaving 5 bases between the germline ends. Germline lookup yields CDR1 SGHTA and CDR2 FQGTGA. The CDR3 sequence: CASSLTAMNTEAFF. The CDR3 bases are TGTGCCAGCAGCTTAACAGCCATGAACACTGAAGCTTTCTTT.

The V call is TRBV4-3, the J call TRBJ2-7; D is possibly TRBD2 (5 bases). Germline V gives CDR1 LGHNA, CDR2 YSLEER. V was clipped by 0 bases and J by 0 bases, with 12 bases between them. The CDR3 extends over 16 amino acids. CDR3 sequence reads: CASSQDPTTSSYEQYF. The CDR3, as DNA: TGCGCCAGCAGCCAAGATCCGACTACTAGCTCCTACGAGCAGTACTTC.

The V gene is TRBV5-4, the J gene TRBJ1-1; 7 bases map to TRBD1. The CDR3 runs to 15 residues. Trimming took 0 bases from V and 2 from J; bases not matched to a gene: 4. From germline, CDR1 is SGHNT and CDR2 YYREEE (reference sequence). As DNA, the CDR3 is TGTGCCAGCAGCTTGGACGGGACAGTAAACACTGAAGCTTTCTTT. Its protein is CASSLDGTVNTEAFF.

The chain combines TRBV28 with TRBJ2-2; 7 bases align to TRBD2. Germline trimming cut 3 bases from V and 7 bases from J; bases unmatched to any gene: 11. This CDR3 region has 16 residues. Germline V gene sequence: CDR1 MDHEN, CDR2 SYDVKM. The CDR3 loop is CASSFRAWEGGGELFF. CDR3 nucleotide sequence: TGTGCCAGCAGTTTCCGGGCGTGGGAGGGTGGCGGGGAGCTGTTTTTT.

This chain connects TRBV10-2 to TRBJ1-1; 10 nucleotides match TRBD1. J lost 3 bases, V lost 2 bases, and 3 bases had no gene match. This CDR3 contains 15 residues. Per the germline V gene, CDR1 is WSHSY and CDR2 is SAAADI. The CDR3 DNA reads as TGCGCCAGCAGTGAGAAGGACAGGGGGTACACTGAAGCTTTCTTT. Translating gives CASSEKDRGYTEAFF.

The chain employs TRBV2 and TRBJ1-5, with unresolved D. Trimming pared 1 base from V and 5 bases from J, leaving 12 bases between. CDR3 length: 15 residues. The germline gives CDR1 SNHLY, CDR2 FYNNEI. In DNA form, the CDR3 reads TGTGCCAGCAGTGAAGGACTAGTATGGGATCAGCCCCAGCATTTT. Amino acid sequence: CASSEGLVWDQPQHF.

This clone has just one count. The CDR3 spells CASSETSGSSYNEQFF. The CDR3 nucleotides are TGTGCCAGCAGTGAAACTAGCGGGAGCTCCTACAATGAGCAGTTCTTC. The chain carries TRBV6-1 and TRBJ2-1; 11 bases line up with TRBD2. Germline V lookup: CDR1 MNHNS, CDR2 SASEGT. The CDR3 covers 16 residues. V trimming: 2 bases; J trimming: 0 bases; junction bases outside the gene matches: 0.

J is TRBJ1-3 and V is TRBV27, with D hard to call. V gave up 1 base and J gave up 7 bases, with 11 bases separating them. CDR1 MNHEY and CDR2 SMNVEV come from the germline V gene (reference sequence). The CDR3 consists of 14 residues. The DNA for the CDR3 is TGTGCCAGCAGTTTATTACCCCGCGGCAACACCATATATTTT. Its translation: CASSLLPRGNTIYF.